The entry that follows covers one TCR beta chain sequence. The CDR3 is made up of 16 amino acids. These data are taken from a study of blood T cell repertoires in COVID-19. TCRdb keeps only in-frame clones here, not all; method: immunoSEQ multiplex PCR. The data hold 60,000 to 65,000 clones, with around 85% observed a single time. The rearrangement uses TRBV12-1 and TRBJ2-2; TRBD2 is the table's D call and was not checked against the DNA. TRBV12-1 is described as a pseudogene. The clonotype originates from a man aged 60 to 69 with acute or convalescent COVID-19. Input material: peripheral blood. The CDR3 is CASTKRSGRNTGELFF. In DNA form, the CDR3 reads TGTGCCAGCACGAAACGTAGCGGGAGGAACACCGGGGAGCTGTTTTTT.